The entry below describes one TCR beta chain. This sample is drawn from a study of T-cell memory formation after mild COVID-19. TCRdb re-analysed the 5' RACE reads in MiXCR, keeping a single row per CDR3 protein. The sample has about 350,000 distinct CDR3 sequences, approximately 15% seen once; the top ten hold roughly 22%. The CDR3 length is 15 residues. CDR1 and CDR2 (germline): GTSNPN, SVGIG (reference sequence). V lost 0 bases, J lost 1 base, and 10 bases lay in between. This receptor was identified in a man between 18 and 35 years old who had mild COVID-19 (a few samples of this study predate the infection). Cell type and time point are not known. V is TRBV30 and J is TRBJ2-1, with D possibly called TRBD1 or TRBD2 (6 bases each). Specimen: PBMCs or a T cell subset sorted from them (not recorded which). CDR3 amino acids: CAWSVRGLSYNEQFF. The CDR3 DNA is TGTGCCTGGAGTGTACGGGGGCTGTCCTACAATGAGCAGTTCTTC.